This T cell receptor (beta chain) was profiled in a study of T cells in Graves' hyperthyroidism and ophthalmopathy. General study findings and limits: The model foresaw ophthalmopathy a median roughly 6.5 months prior to onset. Among thyroid clonotypes expanded above 0.001, most also appeared in blood.

This clonotype was counted at least ten times. The antigen remains unidentified. Germline loops: CDR1 MDHEN, CDR2 SYDVKM. The CDR3 has 16 residues. Trimming removed 6 bases from V and 5 bases from J; junction bases left unmatched: 10. Diagnoses were established using clinical symptoms, serum thyroxine and TRAb, thyroid ultrasound and orbital computed tomography. TCR beta CDR3 regions were amplified from RNA transcripts. Initially, a first-round RT-PCR of the TCR CDR3 employed the HTBI primer set. TCRdb recomputed calls from the multiplex PCR reads with MiXCR, one row per CDR3 protein. The repertoire holds hundreds of thousands of distinct CDR3 sequences, approximately 16% seen once, with less than 3.5% in the top ten.

The sample taken for sequencing was blood. The receptor's source is a woman in her 40s with Graves' ophthalmopathy. The J gene is TRBJ2-5, the V gene TRBV28; TRBD2 aligns across 12 bases. CDR3 in DNA: TGTGCCAGCAGCGACGGACTAGCGGGATTAGAGGAGACCCAGTACTTC. Its protein is CASSDGLAGLEETQYF.